This T cell receptor beta chain was found in a study of identifying expanded T cells in peripheral blood. With V trimmed by 4 bases and J by 2 bases, 7 bases remained unmatched. Germline V gene sequence: CDR1 SNHLY, CDR2 FYNNEI. This CDR3 has 16 residues. Generated by immunoSEQ multiplex PCR, the TCRdb table keeps only in-frame clones and is missing some. In the table there are approximately 110,000 clones, 88% of which are singletons. The sequenced material came from blood. The sequence came from a person between 18 and 69 years old in good health. The genes are TRBV2 and TRBJ2-3; 9 nucleotides match TRBD2. CDR3 bases: TGTGCCAGCAGTGCTTTGGCGGGGGGGCCCACAGATACGCAGTATTTT. It yields the protein CASSALAGGPTDTQYF.